This passage covers 10 T cell receptor beta chains from one sample sequenced in a study of blood T cell repertoires in COVID-19 (dated by TCRdb to the early 2020s). Library creation used the immunoSEQ multiplex PCR assay. What TCRdb holds here is the immuneACCESS table cut down to in-frame rearrangements. Part of the clones is not present; checked against another copy, under half of the missing clones reflect an unresolved V gene, and the others are unexplained. The sample table holds tens of thousands of clones, of which under 90% were seen once. The ten largest clonotypes hold around 15% of the sample. The sequenced sample was peripheral blood. The receptors were gathered from a man in his 70s with acute or convalescent COVID-19.

The V and J genes are TRBV7-6 and TRBJ2-1, with 10 bases that match TRBD2. Germline trimming cut 5 bases from V and 2 bases from J; bases unmatched to any gene: 6. CDR3 length equals 16 residues. Germline values: CDR1 SGHVS, CDR2 FNYEAQ. CDR3 DNA: TGTGCCAGCAGCAGGCAGAGCGGGGGGGCCTACAATGAGCAGTTCTTC. As protein: CASSRQSGGAYNEQFF. The full variable domain, in which reference TRBV7-6 and TRBJ2-1 provide the parts outside the CDR3, is GAGVSQSPRYKVTKRGQDVALRCDPISGHVSLYWYRQALGQGPEFLTYFNYEAQQDKSGLPNDRFSAERPEGSISTLTIQRTEQRDSAMYRCASSRQSGGAYNEQFFGPGTRLTVL.

V usage is TRBV6-5 and J usage is TRBJ2-1; no definite D call. The CDR3 loop spans 16 amino acids. The germline V gene has CDR1 MNHEY and CDR2 SVGAGI. V lost 4 bases, J lost 4 bases, and 17 bases lay in between. This CDR3 reads CASSSKSQAKYNEQFF. Here the CDR3 DNA reads TGTGCCAGCAGTTCGAAGTCCCAGGCGAAATACAATGAGCAGTTCTTC.

The V call is TRBV5-4, the J call TRBJ2-6, with D possibly being TRBD2 (6 bases). CDR3 size: 18 residues. V lost 3 bases and J 0 bases, leaving 16 bases between the germline ends. Germline V gives CDR1 SGHNT, CDR2 YYREEE (reference sequence). The CDR3 DNA reads as TGTGCCAGCAGCTCGGTTGGGGCGGGAAGCTCTGGGGCCAACGTCCTGACTTTC. It yields the protein CASSSVGAGSSGANVLTF.

CDR3 coding DNA: TGTGCCAGCAGCCACCACAGGGGTGTGAACACTGAAGCTTTCTTT. It encodes CASSHHRGVNTEAFF. This chain connects TRBV3-1 (or the pseudogene TRBV3-2) to TRBJ1-1; 7 bases are a match to TRBD1. Germline CDR1 LGHDT, CDR2 YNNKEL (reference sequence). After removal of 3 bases from V and 0 bases from J, the junction contained 4 bases not matched to a gene. The CDR3 has 15 amino acids.

This clone came up once. This chain's CDR3 is CASSQERVPWDSSNQPQHF. The CDR3 DNA follows: TGTGCCAGCAGCCAAGAGAGGGTTCCTTGGGACTCTAGCAATCAGCCCCAGCATTTT. The chain couples TRBV4-2 to TRBJ1-5; a weak D match, TRBD1 (5 bases). CDR1 is LGHNA and CDR2 is YNFKEQ in the germline V gene. V shed 0 bases and J shed 0 bases, with 18 bases lying between them. The CDR3 is 19 residues long.

Written as DNA, the CDR3 is TGTGCCAGCAGCTTAGGGCAGGGGAACACTGAAGCTTTCTTT. Protein product: CASSLGQGNTEAFF. V is TRBV7-9 and J is TRBJ1-1, with D perhaps TRBD1 (5 bases). V dropped 1 base and J dropped 1 base, with 7 bases sitting between them. Germline V gene data show CDR1 as SEHNR and CDR2 as FQNEAQ (reference sequence). CDR3 length equals 14 residues. Full variable domain (outside the CDR3, taken from reference TRBV7-9 and TRBJ1-1): DTGVSQNPRHKITKRGQNVTFRCDPISEHNRLYWYRQTLGQGPEFLTYFQNEAQLEKSRLLSDRFSAERPKGSFSTLEIQRTEQGDSAMYLCASSLGQGNTEAFFGQGTRLTVV.

V and J are TRBV2 and TRBJ2-6, with a tentative D call TRBD1 (6 bases). This CDR3 comprises 15 residues. The V end was cut by 4 bases, the J end by 0 bases, with 7 bases between. Germline V CDR1 and CDR2: SNHLY, FYNNEI. The CDR3: CASSGGHSGANVLTF. In DNA, the CDR3 is TGTGCCAGCAGTGGGGGACACTCTGGGGCCAACGTCCTGACTTTC. Combining the CDR3 with reference TRBV2 and TRBJ2-6 gives the whole variable domain EPEVTQTPSHQVTQMGQEVILRCVPISNHLYFYWYRQILGQKVEFLVSFYNNEISEKSEIFDDQFSVERPDGSNFTLKIRSTKLEDSAMYFCASSGGHSGANVLTFGAGSRLTVL.

The chain uses TRBV2 and TRBJ1-3; perhaps TRBD1 as D (6 bases). There are 13 residues in the CDR3. V was shortened by 7 bases and J by 3 bases, with 10 bases between the two germline ends. From germline, CDR1 is SNHLY and CDR2 FYNNEI. This CDR3 is CASKGRGGNTIYF. The CDR3 region has the DNA TGTGCCAGCAAAGGCAGGGGTGGAAACACCATATATTTT.

The chain has TRBV4-1 and TRBJ2-1, with D possibly being TRBD2 (6 bases). The ends were cut back, 2 bases at V and 6 bases at J, with 20 bases in the middle. Germline-derived CDR1 and CDR2 are MGHRA and YSYEKL. This CDR3 region has 17 residues. CDR3 sequence (DNA): TGCGCCAGCAGCCAAACCGGGACGGCGATGGAGGGCAATGAGCAGTTCTTC. The encoded protein is CASSQTGTAMEGNEQFF.

CDR3 bases: TGTGCCAGCTCACCAGGGGCAGGGGATGGCTATGGCTACACCTTC. Translating it yields CASSPGAGDGYGYTF. The chain has TRBV18 and TRBJ1-2; a weak D match, TRBD1 (6 bases). Germline CDR1 is KGHSH and CDR2 is LQKENI. The CDR3 sequence is 15 residues long. V was clipped by 2 bases and J by 4 bases, with 14 bases between them.